This TCR beta chain is drawn from a study of T cells after yellow fever vaccination. Study conclusions and caveats: Of the clonotypes, a small share occurred in both CD4 and CD8 compartments. Weaker overall was a secondary response that nonetheless peaked faster, on day 5 versus 15.

The TCR cDNA carried a universal primer site and UMIs from 5'RACE template switching. TCRdb re-called the 5' RACE reads with MiXCR, one entry per CDR3 protein. The sample consists of 60,000 to 75,000 distinct CDR3 sequences, about 6.5% of them appearing once. The V gene's germline CDR1 is SGHTA and CDR2 FQGNSA. Trimming cost V 3 bases and J 4 bases, with 3 bases left between them. This CDR3 spans 12 amino acids. This clonotype was recorded at least ten times. Its cognate antigen is unknown. The sequence was obtained from a man in his late teens or twenties who received the YFV17D yellow fever vaccine. The sample here was CD8+ T cells sorted from PBMCs, taken 45 days after the first yellow fever vaccination. This rearrangement joins TRBV7-2 to TRBJ2-2; no firm D call. The CDR3 region has the DNA TGTGCCAGCAGCTTCCCCACCGGGGAGCTGTTTTTT. Protein sequence: CASSFPTGELFF.